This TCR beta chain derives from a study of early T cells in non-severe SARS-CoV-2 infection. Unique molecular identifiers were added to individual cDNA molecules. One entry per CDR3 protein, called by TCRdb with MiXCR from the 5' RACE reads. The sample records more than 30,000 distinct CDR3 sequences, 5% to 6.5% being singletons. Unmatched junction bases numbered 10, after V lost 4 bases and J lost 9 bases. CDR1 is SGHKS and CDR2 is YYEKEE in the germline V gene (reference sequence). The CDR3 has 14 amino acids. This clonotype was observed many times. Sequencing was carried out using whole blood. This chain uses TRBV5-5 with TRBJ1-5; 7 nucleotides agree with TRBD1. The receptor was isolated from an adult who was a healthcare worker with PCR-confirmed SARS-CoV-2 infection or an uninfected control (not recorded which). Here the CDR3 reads CASSEGTANSPQHF. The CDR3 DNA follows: TGTGCCAGCAGCGAAGGGACAGCCAATTCGCCCCAGCATTTT.